The TCR beta chain described here comes from a study of Ad26.COV2.S vaccination and SARS-CoV-2 variants. The treatment is: over 15 received Ad26.COV2.S at low or high dose, single or two shots; about 5 received placebo; per-sample allocation not given. Specimens were obtained on day 63 following the first vaccine or placebo injection. An adult of 18-55 years in Boston served as donor. Produced via immunoSEQ multiplex PCR; TCRdb's table is partial and in-frame only. The profile shows 240,000 or so clones, around nine tenths of them singletons. Germline CDR1 is MNHNY and CDR2 is SVGAGI (reference sequence). The CDR3 extends over 12 amino acids. Trimming shortened V by 9 bases and J by 4 bases, and 12 bases separated the two germline ends.

The rearrangement uses TRBV6-6 and TRBJ2-5; weak D call: TRBD1 (6 bases). This clonotype originated in a person aged 18-65 years who received the Ad26.COV2.S COVID-19 vaccine or a placebo. The material was peripheral blood, obtained in a trial of Ad26.COV2.S vaccine versus placebo. CDR3 DNA: TGTGCCAGTTCGCAGGGGAGAGAGACCCAGTACTTC. As protein: CASSQGRETQYF.